This T cell receptor beta chain was captured by sequencing in a study of T cells in Graves' hyperthyroidism and ophthalmopathy. Findings of the study overall: Most thyroid clonotypes expanded above 0.001 appeared in blood too. A model of 13 V-J features distinguished ophthalmopathy from stable hyperthyroidism.

Germline CDR1 and CDR2: SEHNR and FQNEAQ (reference sequence). This CDR3 spans 17 amino acids. What was amplified from RNA transcripts were TCR beta CDR3 regions. Primed by the HTBI set, a first-round RT-PCR was run on the TCR CDR3. TCRdb re-derived calls from the multiplex PCR reads in MiXCR, one entry per CDR3 protein. In the table there are fewer than 900,000 distinct CDR3 sequences, around 19% of which are singletons. This clonotype was observed at least ten times. Its specificity is not known. At one end, the junction sequence differs from germline, possibly due to a read error. The blood sample dates from first hyperthyroidism diagnosis, preceding any ophthalmopathy symptoms. It was 8.5 to 10 ml of fresh peripheral blood that supplied the PBMCs.

The chain carries TRBV7-9 and TRBJ2-3, with 10 bases fitting TRBD2. This TCR derives from a woman in her forties or fifties with Graves' hyperthyroidism that later progressed to Graves' ophthalmopathy. Sequencing was carried out using blood. This chain's CDR3 is CASSVAGGYTGTDTQYF. The CDR3 DNA follows: TGTGCCAGCAGCGTAGCGGGGGGCTACACGGGCACAGATACGCAGTATTTT. Complete variable domain (other parts from reference TRBV7-9 and TRBJ2-3): DTGVSQNPRHKITKRGQNVTFRCDPISEHNRLYWYRQTLGQGPEFLTYFQNEAQLEKSRLLSDRFSAERPKGSFSTLEIQRTEQGDSAMYLCASSVAGGYTGTDTQYFGPGTRLTVL.